The entry below describes one T cell receptor (beta chain). This clone was seen only once. Its target antigen remains unknown. Nothing much larger sits one base from this clone, and base qualities are not available. For sequencing of the TCRbeta CDR3 region, genomic DNA was extracted from the sorted cells. TCRbeta CDR3 regions were sequenced using the immunoSEQ Assay. TCRdb took over this immuneACCESS table, retaining in-frame rearrangements with V and J assigned. Such tables are incomplete; in checked studies, under half of the missing clones stem from an unresolved V gene, and the remainder is unexplained. The sample includes tens of thousands of clones, with about 89% observed a single time. Clones ranked in the top ten supply less than 5% of the sample. This sample was taken from a study of OX40 agonist ivuxolimab in advanced cancers. For the wider study: Ivuxolimab was a fully human IgG2 agonistic monoclonal antibody targeting the costimulatory receptor OX40 (CD134). Partial responses were achieved by three dose-escalation patients, of whom one had hepatocellular carcinoma and two had cutaneous melanoma. Intravenous ivuxolimab was administered to patients every 2 weeks at six dose levels: 0.01, 0.1, 0.3, 1.5, 3 and 10 mg/kg. The purpose of peripheral TCRbeta sequencing was to test whether ivuxolimab changed TCR sequence diversity and led to clonal T-cell expansion. Patients were allowed to have had prior anti-PD-1, anti-PD-L1 or anti-CTLA-4 therapy, and approximately 40% of the dose-escalation patients had been treated with checkpoint inhibitors. The dose-escalation cohort was roughly 83% male with a mean age of about 60 years, ranging from about 20 to 80. Of the approximately 53 patients in dose escalation, 19 had hepatocellular carcinoma, some 15 had melanoma, 9 had renal cell carcinoma and 9 had head and neck cancer. The paper covers the monotherapy dose-escalation part of the phase I ivuxolimab trial, which included N of about 50 patients. The paper's findings and limits, for the study overall: Clonal expansion of both CD4+ and CD8+ blood T cells was observed from baseline to week 6 at doses 0.1 to 3.0 mg/kg. Low levels of normalized T-cell clonal expansion were also seen in some nonresponding patients. The antigen specificity of the peripheral T cells that underwent clonal expansion was not determined. In the 0.1-3.0 mg/kg groups, partial responders had among the lowest normalized peripheral clonal expansion, particularly in CD8+ T cells. After ivuxolimab, CD8+ T cells had more expanded clones than CD4+ T cells on average.

The trial excluded patients who had a history of autoimmune disease or were on systemic immunosuppression. Peripheral blood for TCR sequencing was collected from all dose cohorts at baseline, on cycle 4 day 1, and on cycle 7 day 1. The samples were taken from a phase I, first-in-human, multicenter, open-label dose-escalation trial of ivuxolimab. Adults with locally advanced or metastatic melanoma, renal cell carcinoma, hepatocellular carcinoma or head and neck squamous cell carcinoma were enrolled in the trial. Before TCR sequencing, CD4+ T cells and CD8+ T cells were sorted from peripheral blood as separate populations. Relative to germline, V is missing 2 bases and J is missing 2 bases, with 13 bases of the junction outside any gene match. CDR1 SGHVS and CDR2 FNYEAQ are derived from the germline V gene. Measured from the cysteine to the phenylalanine, the CDR3 is 18 residues long. Of all the DNA, just the CDR3 is kept, 54 bases in frame from base 1.

The source was CD4+ or CD8+ T cells sorted from blood, collected in a trial of the OX40 agonist ivuxolimab. The chain joins TRBV7-6 to TRBJ2-5; a stretch of 8 junction bases matches TRBD1. The TCR was taken from an adult with an advanced solid tumor such as melanoma, head and neck, liver or kidney cancer. The DNA reads as follows: TGTGCCAGCAGCTTACACCCCGAGAGACAGGGGAAACAAGAGACCCAGTACTTC. It translates as CASSLHPERQGKQETQYF. The reference TRBV7-6 and TRBJ2-5 proteins fill in what lies around the CDR3, so the full variable domain reads GAGVSQSPRYKVTKRGQDVALRCDPISGHVSLYWYRQALGQGPEFLTYFNYEAQQDKSGLPNDRFSAERPEGSISTLTIQRTEQRDSAMYRCASSLHPERQGKQETQYFGPGTRLLVL.